In this sample, the clone carrying this TCR beta chain turned up a few times. These data come from a study of blood T cell repertoires in COVID-19. Study-wide background: PBMCs, B-cell-depleted T cells, or T cells were the source of the cDNA or gDNA that made up the material.

TCRdb's table, derived via immunoSEQ multiplex PCR, lists solely in-frame clones and lacks some. The data show about 160,000 clones, roughly 85% seen once. The V gene's germline CDR1 is SGHDT and CDR2 YYEEEE. The CDR3 has 14 amino acids. V was pared by 1 base and J by 6 bases, with 11 bases between. The TCR originated in a man between 35 and 55 years old with acute or convalescent COVID-19. V gene TRBV5-6 combines with J gene TRBJ1-5; the D gene is possibly TRBD1 (5 bases). The sample consisted of peripheral blood. The CDR3 here is CASSLRSGVQPQHF. Here the CDR3 DNA reads TGTGCCAGCAGCTTGAGATCGGGGGTTCAGCCCCAGCATTTT.